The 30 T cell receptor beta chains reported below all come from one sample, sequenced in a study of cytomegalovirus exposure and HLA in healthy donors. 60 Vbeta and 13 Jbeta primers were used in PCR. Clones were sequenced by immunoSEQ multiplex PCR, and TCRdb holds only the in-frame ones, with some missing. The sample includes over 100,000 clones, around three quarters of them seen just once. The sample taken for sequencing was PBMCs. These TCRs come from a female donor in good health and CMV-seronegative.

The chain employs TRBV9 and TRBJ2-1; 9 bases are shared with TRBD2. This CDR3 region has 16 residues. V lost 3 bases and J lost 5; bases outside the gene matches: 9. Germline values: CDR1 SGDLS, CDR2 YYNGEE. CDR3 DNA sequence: TGTGCCAGCAGCGCGACAATAGCGGGGGAAAACAATGAGCAGTTCTTC. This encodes CASSATIAGENNEQFF.

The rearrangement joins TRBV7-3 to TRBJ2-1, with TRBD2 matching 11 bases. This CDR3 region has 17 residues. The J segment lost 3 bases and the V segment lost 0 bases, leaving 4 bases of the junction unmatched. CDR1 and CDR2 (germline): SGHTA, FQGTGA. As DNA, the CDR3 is TGTGCCAGCAGCTTAACGGCTAGCGGGGGGTTCTACAATGAGCAGTTCTTC. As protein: CASSLTASGGFYNEQFF.

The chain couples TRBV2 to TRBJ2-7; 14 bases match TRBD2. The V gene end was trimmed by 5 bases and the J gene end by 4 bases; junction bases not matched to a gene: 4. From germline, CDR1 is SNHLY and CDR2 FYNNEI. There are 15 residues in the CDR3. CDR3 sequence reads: CASSRLAGGPYEQYF. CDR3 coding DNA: TGTGCCAGCAGTAGACTAGCGGGGGGGCCTTACGAGCAGTACTTC. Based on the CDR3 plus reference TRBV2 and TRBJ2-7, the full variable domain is EPEVTQTPSHQVTQMGQEVILRCVPISNHLYFYWYRQILGQKVEFLVSFYNNEISEKSEIFDDQFSVERPDGSNFTLKIRSTKLEDSAMYFCASSRLAGGPYEQYFGPGTRLTVT.

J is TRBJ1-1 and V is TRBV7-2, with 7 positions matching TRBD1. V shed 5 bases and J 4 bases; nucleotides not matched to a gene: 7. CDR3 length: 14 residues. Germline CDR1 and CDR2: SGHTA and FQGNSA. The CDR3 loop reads CASSTRQGRTEAFF. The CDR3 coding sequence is TGTGCCAGCAGCACGAGACAGGGCCGCACTGAAGCTTTCTTT. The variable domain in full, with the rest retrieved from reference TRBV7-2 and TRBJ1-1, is GAGVSQSPSNKVTEKGKDVELRCDPISGHTALYWYRQSLGQGLEFLIYFQGNSAPDKSGLPSDRFSAERTGGSVSTLTIQRTQQEDSAVYLCASSTRQGRTEAFFGQGTRLTVV.

CDR3 nucleotides: TGTGCCAGCAGGGCCGACTGGAACACTGAAGCTTTCTTT. It codes for CASRADWNTEAFF. V is TRBV2 and J is TRBJ1-1, with D unresolved. In germline, CDR1 is SNHLY, CDR2 FYNNEI. Trimming shortened V by 6 bases and J by 1 base, and 9 bases separated the two germline ends. The CDR3 length is 13 residues.

The CDR3, as DNA: TGTGCCATCAGTGAGCGGGGGGAGGGGAAGGAACCCTACGAGCAGTACTTC. It encodes CAISERGEGKEPYEQYF. This chain uses TRBV10-3 with TRBJ2-7, with TRBD2 matching 7 bases. J lost 2 bases, V lost 2 bases, and 12 bases had no gene match. Germline assignment: CDR1 ENHRY and CDR2 SYGVKD. This CDR3 contains 17 residues.

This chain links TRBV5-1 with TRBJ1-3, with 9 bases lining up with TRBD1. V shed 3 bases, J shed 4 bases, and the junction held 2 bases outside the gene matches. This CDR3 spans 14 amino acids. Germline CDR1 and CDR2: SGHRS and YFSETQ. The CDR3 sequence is CASSSGTGGNTIYF. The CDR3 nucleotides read TGCGCCAGCAGCTCGGGGACAGGGGGAAACACCATATATTTT.

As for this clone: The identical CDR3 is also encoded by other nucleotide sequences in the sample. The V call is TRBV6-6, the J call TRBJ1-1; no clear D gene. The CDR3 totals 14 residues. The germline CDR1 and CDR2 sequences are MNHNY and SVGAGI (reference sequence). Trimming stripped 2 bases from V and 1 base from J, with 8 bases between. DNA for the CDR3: TGTGCCAGCAGTTACCCCCGCGGGAACACTGAAGCTTTCTTT. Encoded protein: CASSYPRGNTEAFF.

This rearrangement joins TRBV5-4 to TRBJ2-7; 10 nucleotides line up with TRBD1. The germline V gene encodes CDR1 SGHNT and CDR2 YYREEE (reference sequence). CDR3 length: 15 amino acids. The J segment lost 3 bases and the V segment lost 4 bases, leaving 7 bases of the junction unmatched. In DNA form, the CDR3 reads TGTGCCAGCAGCCAGCCAGGGACAGGGGTCTACGAGCAGTACTTC. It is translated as CASSQPGTGVYEQYF.

The CDR3 spells CASSPPGQGAAEQYF. The CDR3 DNA sequence: TGTGCCAGCTCACCACCTGGACAGGGGGCGGCCGAGCAGTACTTC. The chain links TRBV18 to TRBJ2-7; 11 nucleotides align to TRBD1. The CDR3 covers 15 residues. Germline V gene lookup returns CDR1 KGHSH and CDR2 LQKENI. V lost 0 bases, J lost 6 bases, and 4 bases stayed unmatched.

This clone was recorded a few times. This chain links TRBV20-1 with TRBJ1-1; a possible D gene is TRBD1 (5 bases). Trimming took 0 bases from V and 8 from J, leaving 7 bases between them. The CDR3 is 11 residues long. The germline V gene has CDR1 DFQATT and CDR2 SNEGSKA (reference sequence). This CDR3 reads CSARDHREAFF. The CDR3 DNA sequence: TGCAGTGCTAGAGATCACAGGGAAGCTTTCTTT.

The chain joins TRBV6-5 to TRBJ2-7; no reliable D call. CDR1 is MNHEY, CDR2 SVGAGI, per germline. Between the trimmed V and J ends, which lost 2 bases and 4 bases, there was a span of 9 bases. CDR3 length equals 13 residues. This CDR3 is CASSYGTNYEQYF. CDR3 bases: TGTGCCAGCAGTTACGGCACTAATTACGAGCAGTACTTC.

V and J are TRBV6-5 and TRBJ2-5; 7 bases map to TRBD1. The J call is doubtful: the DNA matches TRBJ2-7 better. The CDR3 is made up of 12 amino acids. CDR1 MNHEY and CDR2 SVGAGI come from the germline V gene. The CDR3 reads CASRDSRYEQYF. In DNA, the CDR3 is TGTGCCAGCCGGGACAGTAGATACGAGCAGTACTTC.

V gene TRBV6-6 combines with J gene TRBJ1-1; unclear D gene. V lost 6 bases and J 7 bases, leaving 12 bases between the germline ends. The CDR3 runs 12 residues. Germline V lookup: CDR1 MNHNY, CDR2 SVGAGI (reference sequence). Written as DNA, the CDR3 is TGTGCCAGCAGGACGGGAATCCTTGAAGCTTTCTTT. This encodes CASRTGILEAFF.

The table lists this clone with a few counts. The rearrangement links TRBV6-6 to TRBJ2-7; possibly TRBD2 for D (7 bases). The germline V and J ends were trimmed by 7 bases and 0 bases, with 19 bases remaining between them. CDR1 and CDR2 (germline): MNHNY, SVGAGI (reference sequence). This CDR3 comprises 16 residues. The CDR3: CASTDMAGAASYEQYF. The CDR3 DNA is TGTGCCAGCACCGACATGGCGGGGGCGGCCTCCTACGAGCAGTACTTC.

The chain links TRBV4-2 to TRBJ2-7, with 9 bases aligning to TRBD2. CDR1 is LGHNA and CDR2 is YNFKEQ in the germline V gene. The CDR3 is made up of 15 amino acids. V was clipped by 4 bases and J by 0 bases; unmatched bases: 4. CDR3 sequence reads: CASSRGLATSYEQYF. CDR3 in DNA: TGTGCCAGCAGCCGAGGACTAGCGACCTCCTACGAGCAGTACTTC.

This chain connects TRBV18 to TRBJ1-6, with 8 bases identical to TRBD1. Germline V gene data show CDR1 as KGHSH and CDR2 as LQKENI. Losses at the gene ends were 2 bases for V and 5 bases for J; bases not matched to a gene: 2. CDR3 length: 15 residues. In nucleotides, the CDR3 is TGTGCCAGCTCACCAGGGACAGGAGATAATTCACCCCTCCACTTT. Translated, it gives CASSPGTGDNSPLHF.

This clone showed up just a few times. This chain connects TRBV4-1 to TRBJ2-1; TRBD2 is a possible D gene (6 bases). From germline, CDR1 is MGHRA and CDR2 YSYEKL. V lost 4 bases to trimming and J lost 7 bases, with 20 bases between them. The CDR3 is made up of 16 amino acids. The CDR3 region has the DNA TGCGCCAGCAGCCCTGGGCCGCTAGCGTTGAGGAATGAGCAGTTCTTC. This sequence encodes CASSPGPLALRNEQFF.

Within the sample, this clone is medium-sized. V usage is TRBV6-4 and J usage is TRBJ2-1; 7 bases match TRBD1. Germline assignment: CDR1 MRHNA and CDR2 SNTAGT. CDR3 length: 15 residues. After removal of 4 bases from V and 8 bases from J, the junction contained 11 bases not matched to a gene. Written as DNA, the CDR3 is TGTGCCAGCAGTGCAGGGGGTTCGGAAGCGGATGAGCAGTTCTTC. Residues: CASSAGGSEADEQFF.

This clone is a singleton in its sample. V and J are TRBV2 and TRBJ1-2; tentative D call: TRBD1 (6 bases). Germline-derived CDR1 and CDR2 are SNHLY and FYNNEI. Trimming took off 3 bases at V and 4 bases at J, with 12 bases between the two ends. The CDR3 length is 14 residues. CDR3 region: CASSEIDRSYGYTF. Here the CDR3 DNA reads TGTGCCAGCAGTGAGATCGACAGGAGCTATGGCTACACCTTC.

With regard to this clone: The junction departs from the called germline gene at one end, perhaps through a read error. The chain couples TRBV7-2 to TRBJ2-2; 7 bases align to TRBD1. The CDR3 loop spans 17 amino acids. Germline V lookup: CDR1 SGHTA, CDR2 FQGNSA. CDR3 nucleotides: TGTGCCAGCACCCTTCCCCCAGGGGGATCGAACGCCGGGGAGCTGTTTTTT. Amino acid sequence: CASTLPPGGSNAGELFF.

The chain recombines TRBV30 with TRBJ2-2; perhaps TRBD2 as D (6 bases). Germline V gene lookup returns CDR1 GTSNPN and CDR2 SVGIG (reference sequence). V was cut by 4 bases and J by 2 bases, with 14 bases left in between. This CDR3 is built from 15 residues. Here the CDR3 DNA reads TGTGCCTGGACGGGGGAGACACCAAACACCGGGGAGCTGTTTTTT. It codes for CAWTGETPNTGELFF.

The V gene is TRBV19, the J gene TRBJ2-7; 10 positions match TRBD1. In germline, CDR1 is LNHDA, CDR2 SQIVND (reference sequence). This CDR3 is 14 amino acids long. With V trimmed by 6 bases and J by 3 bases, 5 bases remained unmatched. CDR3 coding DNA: TGTGCCAGTAGCATCGGGACAGGGGACTACGAGCAGTACTTC. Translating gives CASSIGTGDYEQYF.

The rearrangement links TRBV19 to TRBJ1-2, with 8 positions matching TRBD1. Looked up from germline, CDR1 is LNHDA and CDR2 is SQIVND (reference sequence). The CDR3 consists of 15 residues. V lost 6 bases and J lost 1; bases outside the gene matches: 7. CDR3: CASREGQGNNYGYTF. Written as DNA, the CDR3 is TGTGCCAGTAGGGAAGGACAGGGAAATAACTATGGCTACACCTTC.

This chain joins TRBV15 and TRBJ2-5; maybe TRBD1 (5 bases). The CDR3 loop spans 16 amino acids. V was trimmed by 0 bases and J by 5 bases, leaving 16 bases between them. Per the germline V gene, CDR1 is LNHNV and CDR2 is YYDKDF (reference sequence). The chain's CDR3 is CATSRDYPSWGETQYF. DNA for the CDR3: TGTGCCACCAGCAGAGATTACCCCTCCTGGGGCGAGACCCAGTACTTC.

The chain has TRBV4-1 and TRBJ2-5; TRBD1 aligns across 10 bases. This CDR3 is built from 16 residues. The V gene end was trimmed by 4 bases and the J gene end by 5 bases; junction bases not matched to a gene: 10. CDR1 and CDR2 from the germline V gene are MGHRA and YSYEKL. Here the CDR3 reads CASSPRQGAREETQYF. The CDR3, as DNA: TGCGCCAGCAGCCCCCGACAGGGGGCGCGGGAGGAGACCCAGTACTTC.

The CDR3 DNA is TGCGCCAGCAGCCCCAACTACAGGGGGACAGGGTATGGCTACACCTTC. Translated, it gives CASSPNYRGTGYGYTF. The rearrangement links TRBV4-3 to TRBJ1-2, with TRBD1 matching over 9 bases. Germline CDR1 is LGHNA and CDR2 is YSLEER. Germline trimming cut 4 bases from V and 5 bases from J; bases unmatched to any gene: 11. The CDR3 loop spans 16 amino acids.

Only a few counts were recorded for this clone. The DNA for the CDR3 is TGTGCCAGCAGCTTAATGGGGGGGAGTAATGAGCAGTTCTTC. Amino acids: CASSLMGGSNEQFF. V usage is TRBV7-2 and J usage is TRBJ2-1; 7 nucleotides line up with TRBD2. The trim removed 2 bases at V and 7 bases at J, leaving 5 bases unmatched. This CDR3 comprises 14 residues. CDR1 is SGHTA and CDR2 is FQGNSA in the germline V gene.

The DNA of the CDR3 is TGTGCCAGCAGCTCTATACAGAGAAGCTTGTCTGGGGCCAACGTCCTGACTTTC. Protein product: CASSSIQRSLSGANVLTF. The chain recombines TRBV27 with TRBJ2-6; the D is unclear. This CDR3 has 18 residues. V was shortened by 6 bases and J by 1 base, with 19 bases between the two germline ends. Germline V gene data show CDR1 as MNHEY and CDR2 as SMNVEV (reference sequence).

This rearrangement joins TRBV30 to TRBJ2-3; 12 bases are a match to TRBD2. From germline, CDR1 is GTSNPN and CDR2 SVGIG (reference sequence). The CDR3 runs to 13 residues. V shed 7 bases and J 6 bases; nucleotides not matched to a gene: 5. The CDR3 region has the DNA TGTGCCTCTAGCGGGGGGGCCCTTGATACGCAGTATTTT. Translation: CASSGGALDTQYF. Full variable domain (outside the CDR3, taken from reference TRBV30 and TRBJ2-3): SQTIHQWPATLVQPVGSPLSLECTVEGTSNPNLYWYRQAAGRGLQLLFYSVGIGQISSEVPQNLSASRPQDRQFILSSKKLLLSDSGFYLCASSGGALDTQYFGPGTRLTVL.